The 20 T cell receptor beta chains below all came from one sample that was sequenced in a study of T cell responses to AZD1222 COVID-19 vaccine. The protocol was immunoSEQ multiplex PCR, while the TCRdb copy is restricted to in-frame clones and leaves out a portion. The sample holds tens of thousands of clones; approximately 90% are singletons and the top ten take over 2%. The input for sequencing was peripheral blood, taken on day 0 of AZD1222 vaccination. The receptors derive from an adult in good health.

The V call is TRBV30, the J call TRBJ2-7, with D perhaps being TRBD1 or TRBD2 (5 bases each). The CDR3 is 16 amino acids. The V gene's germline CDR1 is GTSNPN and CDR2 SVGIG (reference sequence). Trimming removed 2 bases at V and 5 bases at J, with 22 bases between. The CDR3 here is CAWSPTGMRRRDEQYF. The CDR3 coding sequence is TGTGCCTGGAGTCCTACGGGAATGAGGCGCAGGGACGAGCAGTACTTC.

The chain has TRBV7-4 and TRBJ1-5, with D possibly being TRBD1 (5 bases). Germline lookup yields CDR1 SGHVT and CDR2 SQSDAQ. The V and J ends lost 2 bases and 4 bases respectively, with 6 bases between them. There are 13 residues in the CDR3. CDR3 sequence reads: CASSLRGNQPQHF. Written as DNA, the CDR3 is TGTGCCAGCAGCTTACGGGGGAATCAGCCCCAGCATTTT.

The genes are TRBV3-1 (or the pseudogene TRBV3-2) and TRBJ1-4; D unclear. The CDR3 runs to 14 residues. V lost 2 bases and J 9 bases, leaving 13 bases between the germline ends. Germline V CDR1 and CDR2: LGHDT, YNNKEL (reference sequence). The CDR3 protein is CASSQFSDAQKLFF. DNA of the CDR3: TGTGCCAGCAGCCAATTTTCGGACGCCCAAAAACTGTTTTTT.

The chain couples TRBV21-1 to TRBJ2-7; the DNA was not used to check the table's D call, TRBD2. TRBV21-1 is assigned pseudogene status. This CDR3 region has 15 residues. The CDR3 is CASSKLRVSSYEQYF. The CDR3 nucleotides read TGTGCCAGCAGCAAATTGCGGGTGAGCTCCTACGAGCAGTACTTC.

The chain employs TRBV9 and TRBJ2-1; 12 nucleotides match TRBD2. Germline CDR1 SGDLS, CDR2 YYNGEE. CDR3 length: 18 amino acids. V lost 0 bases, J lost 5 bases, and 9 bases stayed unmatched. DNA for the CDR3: TGTGCCAGCAGCGTAGCAAGGCTAGCGGGAGGGTTAGACAATGAGCAGTTCTTC. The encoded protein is CASSVARLAGGLDNEQFF.

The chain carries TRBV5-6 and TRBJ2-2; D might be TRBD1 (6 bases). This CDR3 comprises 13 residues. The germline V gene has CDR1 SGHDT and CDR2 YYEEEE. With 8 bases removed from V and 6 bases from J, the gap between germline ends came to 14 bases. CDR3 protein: CASRGTGPGELFF. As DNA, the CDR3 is TGTGCCAGTCGGGGTACAGGGCCCGGGGAGCTGTTTTTT.

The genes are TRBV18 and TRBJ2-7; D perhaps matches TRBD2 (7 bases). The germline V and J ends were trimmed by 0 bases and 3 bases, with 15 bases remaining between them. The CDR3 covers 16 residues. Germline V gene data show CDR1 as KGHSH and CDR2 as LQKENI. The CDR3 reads CASSPPGGREGYEQYF. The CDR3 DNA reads TGTGCCAGCTCACCACCCGGGGGGCGGGAAGGCTACGAGCAGTACTTC.

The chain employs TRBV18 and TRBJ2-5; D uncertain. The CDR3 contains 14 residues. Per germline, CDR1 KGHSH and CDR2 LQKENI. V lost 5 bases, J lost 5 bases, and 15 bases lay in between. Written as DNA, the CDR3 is TGTGCCAGCTCAGCGCCGGTGCCTAAGGAGACCCAGTACTTC. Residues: CASSAPVPKETQYF.

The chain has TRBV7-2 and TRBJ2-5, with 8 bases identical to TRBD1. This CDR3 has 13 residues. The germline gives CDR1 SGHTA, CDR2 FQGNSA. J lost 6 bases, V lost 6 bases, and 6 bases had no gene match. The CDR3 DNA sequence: TGTGCCAGCAGAGGACAGGGTGGGCAGACCCAGTACTTC. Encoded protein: CASRGQGGQTQYF.

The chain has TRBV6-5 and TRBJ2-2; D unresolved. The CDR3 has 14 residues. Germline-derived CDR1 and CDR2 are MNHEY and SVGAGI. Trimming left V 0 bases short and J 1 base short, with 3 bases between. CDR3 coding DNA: TGTGCCAGCAGTTACTCTTGGAACACCGGGGAGCTGTTTTTT. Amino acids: CASSYSWNTGELFF.

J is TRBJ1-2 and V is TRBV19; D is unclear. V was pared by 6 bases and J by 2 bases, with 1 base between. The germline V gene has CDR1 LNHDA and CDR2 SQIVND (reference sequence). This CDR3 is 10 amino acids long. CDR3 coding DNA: TGTGCCAGTAGAAACTATGGCTACACCTTC. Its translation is CASRNYGYTF.

The CDR3 protein is CSVVVTYEQYF. The CDR3 region has the DNA TGCAGCGTTGTAGTAACCTACGAGCAGTACTTC. V usage is TRBV29-1 and J usage is TRBJ2-7; D unresolved. The CDR3 is 11 residues long. Germline V CDR1 and CDR2: SQVTM, ANQGSEA. Trimming removed 4 bases at V and 2 bases at J, with 6 bases between.

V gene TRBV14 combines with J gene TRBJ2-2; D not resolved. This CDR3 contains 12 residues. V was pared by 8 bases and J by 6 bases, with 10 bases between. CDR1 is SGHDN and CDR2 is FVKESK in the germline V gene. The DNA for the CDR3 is TGTGCCAGCGAGAAGGTTTCCGGGGAGCTGTTTTTT. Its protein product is CASEKVSGELFF. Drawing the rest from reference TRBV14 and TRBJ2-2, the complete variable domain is EAGVTQFPSHSVIEKGQTVTLRCDPISGHDNLYWYRRVMGKEIKFLLHFVKESKQDESGMPNNRFLAERTGGTYSTLKVQPAELEDSGVYFCASEKVSGELFFGEGSRLTVL.

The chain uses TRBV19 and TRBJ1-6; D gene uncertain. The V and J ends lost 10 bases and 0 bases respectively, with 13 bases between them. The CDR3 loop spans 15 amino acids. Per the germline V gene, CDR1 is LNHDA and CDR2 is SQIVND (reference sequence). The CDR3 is CATTSINSYNSPLHF. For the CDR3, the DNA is TGTGCCACCACCTCGATCAACTCCTATAATTCACCCCTCCACTTT.

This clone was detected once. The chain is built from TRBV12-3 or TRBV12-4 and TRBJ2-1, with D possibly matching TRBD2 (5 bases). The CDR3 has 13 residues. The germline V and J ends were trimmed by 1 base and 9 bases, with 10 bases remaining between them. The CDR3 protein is CASSLGGFGEQFF. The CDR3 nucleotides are TGTGCCAGCAGTTTAGGAGGGTTCGGTGAGCAGTTCTTC.

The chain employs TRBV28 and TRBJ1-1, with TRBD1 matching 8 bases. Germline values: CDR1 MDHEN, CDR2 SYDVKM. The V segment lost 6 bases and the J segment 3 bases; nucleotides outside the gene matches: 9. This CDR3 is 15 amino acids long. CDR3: CASSPTDRGYTEAFF. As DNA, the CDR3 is TGTGCCAGCAGCCCTACTGACAGGGGATACACTGAAGCTTTCTTT.

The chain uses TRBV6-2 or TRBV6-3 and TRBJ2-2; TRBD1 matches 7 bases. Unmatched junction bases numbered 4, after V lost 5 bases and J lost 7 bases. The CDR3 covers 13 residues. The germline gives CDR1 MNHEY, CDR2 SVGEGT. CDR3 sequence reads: CASSDRVSGELFF. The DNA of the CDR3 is TGTGCCAGCAGTGACAGGGTCAGCGGGGAGCTGTTTTTT.

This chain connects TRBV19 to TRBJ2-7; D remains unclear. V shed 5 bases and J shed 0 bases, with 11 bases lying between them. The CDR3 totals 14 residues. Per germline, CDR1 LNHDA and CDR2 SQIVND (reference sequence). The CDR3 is CASSPRYSSYEQYF. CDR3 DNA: TGTGCCAGTAGTCCCCGATATTCCTCCTACGAGCAGTACTTC.

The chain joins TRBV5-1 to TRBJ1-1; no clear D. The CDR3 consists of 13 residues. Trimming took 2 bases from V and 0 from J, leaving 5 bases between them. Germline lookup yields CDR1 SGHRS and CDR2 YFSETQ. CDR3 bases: TGCGCCAGCAGCTTAACGGTGAACACTGAAGCTTTCTTT. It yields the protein CASSLTVNTEAFF.

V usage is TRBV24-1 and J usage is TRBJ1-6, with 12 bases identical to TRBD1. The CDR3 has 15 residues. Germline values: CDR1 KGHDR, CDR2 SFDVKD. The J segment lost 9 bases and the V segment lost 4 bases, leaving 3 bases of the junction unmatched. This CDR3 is CATSEGGQGASPLHF. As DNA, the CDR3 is TGTGCCACCAGTGAAGGGGGACAGGGGGCTTCACCCCTCCACTTT.